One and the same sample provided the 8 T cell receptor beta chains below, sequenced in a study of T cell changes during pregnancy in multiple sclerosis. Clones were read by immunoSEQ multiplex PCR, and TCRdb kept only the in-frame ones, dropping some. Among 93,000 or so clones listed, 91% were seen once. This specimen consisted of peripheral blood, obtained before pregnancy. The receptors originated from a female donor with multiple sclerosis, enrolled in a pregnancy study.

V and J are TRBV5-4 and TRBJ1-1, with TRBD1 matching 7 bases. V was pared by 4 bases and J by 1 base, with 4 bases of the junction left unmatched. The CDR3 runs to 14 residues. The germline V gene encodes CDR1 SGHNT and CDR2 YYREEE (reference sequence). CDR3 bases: TGTGCCAGCAGCCCAGGGGGAGGGAACACTGAAGCTTTCTTT. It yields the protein CASSPGGGNTEAFF.

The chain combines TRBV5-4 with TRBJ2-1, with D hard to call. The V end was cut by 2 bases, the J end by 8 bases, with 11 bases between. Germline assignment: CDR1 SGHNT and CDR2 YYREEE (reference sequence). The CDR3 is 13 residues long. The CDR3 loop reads CASSFVMEYEQFF. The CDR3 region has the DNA TGTGCCAGCAGCTTTGTCATGGAGTATGAGCAGTTCTTC.

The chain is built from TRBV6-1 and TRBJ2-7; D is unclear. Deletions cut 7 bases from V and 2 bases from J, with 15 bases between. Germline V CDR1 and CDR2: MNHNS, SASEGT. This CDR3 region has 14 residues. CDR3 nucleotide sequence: TGTGCCAGCACCCCTTCGCGAAGAACCTACGAGCAGTACTTC. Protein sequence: CASTPSRRTYEQYF.

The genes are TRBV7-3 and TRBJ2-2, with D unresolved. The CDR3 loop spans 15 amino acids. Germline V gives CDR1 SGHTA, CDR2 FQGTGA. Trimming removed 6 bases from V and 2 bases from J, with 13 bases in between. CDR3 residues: CASRTTSPNTGELFF. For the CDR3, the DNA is TGTGCCAGCAGAACGACAAGTCCCAACACCGGGGAGCTGTTTTTT.

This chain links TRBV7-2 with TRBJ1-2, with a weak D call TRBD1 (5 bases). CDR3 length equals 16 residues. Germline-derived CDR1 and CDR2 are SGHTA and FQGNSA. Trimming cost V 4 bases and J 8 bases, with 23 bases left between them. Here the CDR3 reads CASSSFSDRPAGGYTF. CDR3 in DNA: TGTGCCAGCAGCTCCTTCTCAGATCGCCCGGCAGGGGGCTACACCTTC.

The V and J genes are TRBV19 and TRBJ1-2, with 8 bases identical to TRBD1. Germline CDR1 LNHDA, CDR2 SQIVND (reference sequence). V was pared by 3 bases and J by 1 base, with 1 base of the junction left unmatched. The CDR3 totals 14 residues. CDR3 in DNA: TGTGCCAGTAGTATGACAGGGGTTAACTATGGCTACACCTTC. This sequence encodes CASSMTGVNYGYTF. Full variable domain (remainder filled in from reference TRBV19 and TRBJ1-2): DGGITQSPKYLFRKEGQNVTLSCEQNLNHDAMYWYRQDPGQGLRLIYYSQIVNDFQKGDIAEGYSVSREKKESFPLTVTSAQKNPTAFYLCASSMTGVNYGYTFGSGTRLTVV.

Here the CDR3 DNA reads TGTGCCAGCAGCGTAGATCCAGGGACTACCTACGAGCAGTACTTC. Its translation is CASSVDPGTTYEQYF. V is TRBV9 and J is TRBJ2-7; 7 nucleotides agree with TRBD2. The CDR3 is 15 residues long. CDR1 and CDR2 (germline): SGDLS, YYNGEE. The V segment lost 0 bases and the J segment 2 bases; nucleotides outside the gene matches: 5.

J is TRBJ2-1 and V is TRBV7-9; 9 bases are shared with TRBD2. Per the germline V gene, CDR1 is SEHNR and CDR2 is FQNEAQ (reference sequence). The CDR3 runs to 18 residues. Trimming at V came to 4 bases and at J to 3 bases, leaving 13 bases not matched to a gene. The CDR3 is CASSSTLGLARNYNEQFF. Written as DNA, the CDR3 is TGTGCCAGCAGCTCGACTTTAGGACTAGCGCGGAACTACAATGAGCAGTTCTTC.